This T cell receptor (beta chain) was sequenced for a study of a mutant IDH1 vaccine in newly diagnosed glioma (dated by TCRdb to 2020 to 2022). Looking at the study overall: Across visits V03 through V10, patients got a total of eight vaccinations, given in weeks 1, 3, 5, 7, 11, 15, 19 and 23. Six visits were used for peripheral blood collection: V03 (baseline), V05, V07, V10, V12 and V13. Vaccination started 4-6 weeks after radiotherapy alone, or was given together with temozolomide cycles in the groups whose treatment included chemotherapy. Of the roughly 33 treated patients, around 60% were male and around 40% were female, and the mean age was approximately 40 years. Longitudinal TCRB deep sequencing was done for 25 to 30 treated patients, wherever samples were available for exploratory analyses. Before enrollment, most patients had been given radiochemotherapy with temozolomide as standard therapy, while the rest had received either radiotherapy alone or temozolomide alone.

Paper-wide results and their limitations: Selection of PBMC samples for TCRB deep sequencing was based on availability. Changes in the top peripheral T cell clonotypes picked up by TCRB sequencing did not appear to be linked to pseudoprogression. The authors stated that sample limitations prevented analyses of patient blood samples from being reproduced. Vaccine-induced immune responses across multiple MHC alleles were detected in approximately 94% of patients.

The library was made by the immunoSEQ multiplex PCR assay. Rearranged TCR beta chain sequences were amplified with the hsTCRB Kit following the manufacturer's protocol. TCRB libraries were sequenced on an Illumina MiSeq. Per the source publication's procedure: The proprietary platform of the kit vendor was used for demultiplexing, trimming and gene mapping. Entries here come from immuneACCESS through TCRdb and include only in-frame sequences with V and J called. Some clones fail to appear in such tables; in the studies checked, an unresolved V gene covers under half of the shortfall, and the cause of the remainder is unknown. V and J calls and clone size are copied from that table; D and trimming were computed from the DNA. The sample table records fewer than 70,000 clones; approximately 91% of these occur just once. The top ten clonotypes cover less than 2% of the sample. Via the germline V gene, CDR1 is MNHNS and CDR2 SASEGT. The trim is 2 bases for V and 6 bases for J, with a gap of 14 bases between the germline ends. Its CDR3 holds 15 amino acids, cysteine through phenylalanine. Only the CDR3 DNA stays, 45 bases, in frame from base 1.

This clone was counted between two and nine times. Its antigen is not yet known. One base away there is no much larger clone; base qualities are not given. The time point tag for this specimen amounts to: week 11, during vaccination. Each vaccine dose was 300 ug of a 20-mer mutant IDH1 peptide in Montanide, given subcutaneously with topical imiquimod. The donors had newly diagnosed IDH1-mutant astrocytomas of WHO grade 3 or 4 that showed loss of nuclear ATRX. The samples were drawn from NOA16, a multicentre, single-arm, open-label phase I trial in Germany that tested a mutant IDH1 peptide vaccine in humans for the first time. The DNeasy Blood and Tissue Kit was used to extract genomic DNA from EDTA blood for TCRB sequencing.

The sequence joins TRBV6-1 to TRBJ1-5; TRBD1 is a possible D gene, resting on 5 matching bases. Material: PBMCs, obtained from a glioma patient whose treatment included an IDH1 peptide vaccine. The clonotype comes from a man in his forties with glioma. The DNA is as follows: TGTGCCAGCAGTGAAAGGACAATGGAAGGTCAGCCCCAGCATTTT. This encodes CASSERTMEGQPQHF.